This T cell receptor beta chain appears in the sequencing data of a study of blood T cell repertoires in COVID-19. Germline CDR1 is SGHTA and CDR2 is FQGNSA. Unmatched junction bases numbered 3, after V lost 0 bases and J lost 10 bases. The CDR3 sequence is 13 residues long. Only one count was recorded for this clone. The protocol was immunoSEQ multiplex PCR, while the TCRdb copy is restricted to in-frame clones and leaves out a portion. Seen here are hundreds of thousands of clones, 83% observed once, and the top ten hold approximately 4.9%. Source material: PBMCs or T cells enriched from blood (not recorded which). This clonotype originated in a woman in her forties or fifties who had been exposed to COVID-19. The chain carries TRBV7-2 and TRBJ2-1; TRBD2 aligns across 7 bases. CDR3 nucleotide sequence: TGTGCCAGCAGCTTAGCGCTCGGGGGGGAGCAGTTCTTC. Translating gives CASSLALGGEQFF.